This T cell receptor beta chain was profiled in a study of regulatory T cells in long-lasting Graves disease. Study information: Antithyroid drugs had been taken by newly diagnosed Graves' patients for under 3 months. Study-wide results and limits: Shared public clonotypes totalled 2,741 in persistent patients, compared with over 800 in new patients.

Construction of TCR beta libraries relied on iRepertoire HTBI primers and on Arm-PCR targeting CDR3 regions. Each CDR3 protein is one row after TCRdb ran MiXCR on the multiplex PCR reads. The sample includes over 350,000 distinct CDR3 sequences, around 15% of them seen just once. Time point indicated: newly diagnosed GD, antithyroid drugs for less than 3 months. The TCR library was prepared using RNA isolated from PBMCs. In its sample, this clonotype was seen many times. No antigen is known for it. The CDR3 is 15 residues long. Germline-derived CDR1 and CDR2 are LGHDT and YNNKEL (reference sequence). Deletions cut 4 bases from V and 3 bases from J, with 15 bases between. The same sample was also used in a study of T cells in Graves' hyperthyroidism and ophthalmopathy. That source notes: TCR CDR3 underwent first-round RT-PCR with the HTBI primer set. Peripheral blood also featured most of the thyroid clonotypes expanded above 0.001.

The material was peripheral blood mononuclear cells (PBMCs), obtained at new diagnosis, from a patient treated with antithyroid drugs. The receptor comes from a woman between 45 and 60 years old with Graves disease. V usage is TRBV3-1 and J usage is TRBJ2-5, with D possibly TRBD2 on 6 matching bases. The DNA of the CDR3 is TGTGCCAGCAGCCCGGGGGATCAGGGTAAAGAGACCCAGTACTTC. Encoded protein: CASSPGDQGKETQYF.